This TCR beta chain originates from a study of post-analysis software for immune sequencing data (dated by TCRdb to about 2015). Turning to the overall study: Disease courses on record covered relapsing-remitting, secondary progressive and progressive-relapsing multiple sclerosis, though some patients had no subtype annotation. A subset of samples was prepared in parallel using single-end sample barcoding, then pooled and co-amplified after Illumina adapter ligation. The patient repertoires were compared against 11 previously published healthy control repertoires obtained from donors aged about 6 to 27 years. The study at large found these results: The multiple sclerosis patient group was slightly younger than the control group. Significantly lower normalized Chao1 diversity was found in multiple sclerosis patients than in controls, suggesting substantial peripheral T-cell clonal expansion. Strong co-clustering of samples prepared in the same batch was shown by direct clustering with F measure, prompting a batch-effect correction. Roughly 5 TRBV segments, including TRBV5-6, TRBV5-1 and TRBV20-1, were significantly more frequent in patients than controls.

TCR beta repertoires were profiled from peripheral blood of more than ten young patients with multiple sclerosis to demonstrate the VDJtools post-analysis software. The patients with multiple sclerosis were children and adolescents between about 6 and 16 years of age. From the germline V gene (reference sequence), CDR1 is DFQATT and CDR2 is SNEGSKA. The CDR3 numbers 17 residues from cysteine through phenylalanine. The CDR3 DNA has 51 bases and is translated from base 1. The V end gives up 6 bases and the J end 3 bases, leaving 20 bases in the junction not matched to a gene. Receptor amplification or capture employed PCR. Sequencing was carried out with an Illumina HiSeq 2500. Unique molecular identifiers were incorporated into TCR beta cDNA libraries to reduce PCR and sequencing biases. Per 1 to 10 million input T cells, roughly 0.5 million cDNA molecules were obtained, such that each molecule approximated one T cell. The patient libraries were prepared and sequenced using the same protocol as the earlier healthy control dataset. Within a given batch, samples were prepared together, multiplexed and sequenced on the same HiSeq lane. Per the source publication's procedure: Raw barcoded reads were processed with MIGEC, and single-read molecular identifier groups were discarded before consensus assembly and CDR3 extraction. Clonotype tables were post-analysed with VDJtools, normalizing diversity by down-sampling all datasets to the smallest sample size. In repertoire overlap clustering, CDR3 amino acid sequences, but not nucleotide sequences, were matched to correct batch-related cross-sample contamination. TCRdb redid the processing of the public reads, applying fastp at Q25 and MiXCR, and retained in-frame beta chains. Records with the same CDR3 protein are collapsed into one entry carrying the most frequent genes and DNA. These V and J calls derive from TCRdb rather than the authors' analysis. Present in this sample are 700,000 to 800,000 distinct CDR3 sequences, 30% of which were seen just once. Around 0.56% of the sample is in the top ten clones.

Concerning this clonotype itself: What antigen it recognizes has not been identified. Per-base quality was not reported, and no clone a single base away is much larger than it.

The chain uses TRBV20-1 and TRBJ2-7; 7 middle bases align to TRBD1. This receptor was identified in a girl under 18 with multiple sclerosis. Sample: blood. For the CDR3, the sequence is CSAETGALGVPFYEQYF. In nucleotides, the sequence is TGCAGTGCAGAAACAGGGGCTCTGGGGGTGCCATTCTACGAGCAGTACTTC.